Detailed here is one T cell receptor (beta chain). This clonotype was counted ten times or more. Its specific antigen is unknown. It has no much larger one-base neighbor in the sample; base qualities were not kept. These data come from a study of spatial heterogeneity in lung cancer (dated by TCRdb to about 2019). Regarding the complete study: Beta-chain transcripts were consistently detected in greater numbers than alpha-chain transcripts, which likely reflected higher beta-chain transcript abundance. In the raw uncorrected reads, each unique combination of TCR and UMI appeared more than ten times on average. The study quantitatively compared TCR alpha and beta repertoires across multiple tumor regions, matched nontumor lung and blood in non-small cell lung cancer. The study linked features of the TCR repertoire to counts of nonsynonymous mutations, which were determined by whole-exome sequencing of tumor tissue. Both alpha and beta chains were TCR-sequenced in about 240 tumor regions, under 80 matched nontumor lung samples and more than 50 PBMC samples obtained at surgery.

The time point label corresponds to: sample taken at primary tumor resection. Donors were approximately 72 patients with early-stage, untreated non-small cell lung cancer from the lung TRACERx cohort. Whole RNA extracted from tumor and nontumor lung tissue, or from cryopreserved PBMC samples, was used for TCR sequencing without cell sorting. Only patients for whom sufficient RNA was available from at least two tumor regions were selected for TCR sequencing. Library method: 5' RACE. TCRdb names NextSeq 500 as the instrument used. To allow correction of PCR and sequencing errors, the TCR library protocol tagged every TCR cDNA molecule with a unique molecular identifier. The authors processed their data as follows. TCR identification, UMI-based error correction and CDR3 extraction were all carried out with Decombinator tools. TCRs above a frequency of 2 per 1,000, corresponding to the top 1% of the tumor frequency distribution, were defined as expanded. Renyi diversity was calculated using the R vegan package after each repertoire was subsampled 100 times to 5,000 TCRs. To build CDR3 similarity networks, amino acid triplet string-kernel similarity was used, and CDR3s were connected when their pairwise similarity was above 0.82. The public reads were reprocessed in TCRdb via fastp at Q25 and MiXCR, keeping in-frame beta chains. Every CDR3 protein is listed once, alongside the most common genes and DNA of its rows. These V and J calls rely on TCRdb rather than the paper's analysis. The sample data list tens of thousands of distinct CDR3 sequences, and about 7.6% of these were observed just once. The ten largest clones capture around 15% of the sample.

Study-wide findings and limitations: Ubiquitous expanded tumor TCRs showed up in blood more often at tumor resection than at routine follow-up. Confirming at a functional level the hypothesis that regional TCRs recognize regional mutations was considered to require additional single-cell paired TCR alpha and beta sequencing.

The source of this sequence is a male donor with early-stage non-small cell lung cancer. Source: PBMCs, taken at surgery.

The DNA is as follows: TGTGCCATCAGGGGGACAGGGCCGCACGAGCAGTACTTC. This is translated as CAIRGTGPHEQYF. The chain joins TRBV10-3 to TRBJ2-7; 9 junctional bases match TRBD1. V is pruned by 6 bases and J by 5 bases, leaving 5 bases of the junction without a gene match. CDR1 ENHRY and CDR2 SYGVKD were looked up in the germline V gene. Reading from cysteine to phenylalanine, the CDR3 counts 13 amino acids. The DNA shown is the 39-base CDR3, in frame from base 1.